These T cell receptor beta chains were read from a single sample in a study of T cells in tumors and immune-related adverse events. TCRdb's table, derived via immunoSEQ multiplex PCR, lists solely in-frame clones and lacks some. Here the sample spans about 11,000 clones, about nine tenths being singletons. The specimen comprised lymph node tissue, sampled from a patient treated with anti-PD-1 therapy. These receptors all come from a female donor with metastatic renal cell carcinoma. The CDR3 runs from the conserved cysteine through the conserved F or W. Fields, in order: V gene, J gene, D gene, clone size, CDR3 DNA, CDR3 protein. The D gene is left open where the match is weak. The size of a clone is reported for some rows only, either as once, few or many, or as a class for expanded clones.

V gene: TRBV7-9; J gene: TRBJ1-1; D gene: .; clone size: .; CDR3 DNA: TGTGCCAGCAGCTTATCAACCGTCGGTCTTTTTTCTGAAGCTTTCTTT; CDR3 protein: CASSLSTVGLFSEAFF
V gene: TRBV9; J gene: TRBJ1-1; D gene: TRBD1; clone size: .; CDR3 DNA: TGTGCCAGCAGCGTAGAAGCAGGGGGGGAGAACACTGAAGCTTTCTTT; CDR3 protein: CASSVEAGGENTEAFF
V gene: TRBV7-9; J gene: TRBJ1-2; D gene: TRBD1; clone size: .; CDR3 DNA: TGTGCCAGCAGCTCAGAACAGGGGCATGGCTACACCTTC; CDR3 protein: CASSSEQGHGYTF
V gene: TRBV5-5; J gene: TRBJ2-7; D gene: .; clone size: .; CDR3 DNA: TGTGCCAGCAGCCCGTTTCCGAGTAGGCGTTACGAGCAGTACTTC; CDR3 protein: CASSPFPSRRYEQYF
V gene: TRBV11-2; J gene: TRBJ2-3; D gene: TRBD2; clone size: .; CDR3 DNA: TGTGCCAGCAGCCTGATGGGCGGGAGCCGGCCAGATACGCAGTATTTT; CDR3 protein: CASSLMGGSRPDTQYF
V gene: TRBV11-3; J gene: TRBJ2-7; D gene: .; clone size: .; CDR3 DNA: TGTGCCAGCAGCTCGTCCGAAGTTACCTACGAGCAGTACTTC; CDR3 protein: CASSSSEVTYEQYF
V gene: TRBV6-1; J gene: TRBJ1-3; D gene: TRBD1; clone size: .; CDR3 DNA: TGTGCCAGCAGTGCCCCAGGGGGAGCCTCTGGAAACACCATATATTTT; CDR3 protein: CASSAPGGASGNTIYF
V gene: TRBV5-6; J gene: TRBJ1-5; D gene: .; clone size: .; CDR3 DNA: TGTGCCAGCAGCTGGGGCGGGTCCTATAGCAATCAGCCCCAGCATTTT; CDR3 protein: CASSWGGSYSNQPQHF
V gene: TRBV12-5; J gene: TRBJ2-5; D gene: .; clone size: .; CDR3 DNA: TGTGCTAGTGGTTTGGCCTGGACAGGGAGGGGGCAAGAGACCCAGTACTTC; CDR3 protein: CASGLAWTGRGQETQYF
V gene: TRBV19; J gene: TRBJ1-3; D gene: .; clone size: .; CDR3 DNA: TGTGCCAGTACTTACAGGGCTTCTGGAAACACCATATATTTT; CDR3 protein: CASTYRASGNTIYF
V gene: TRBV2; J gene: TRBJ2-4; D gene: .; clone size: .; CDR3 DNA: TGTGCCAGCAGTGAGGAGAGACCCTTAGCCAAAAACATTCAGTACTTC; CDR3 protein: CASSEERPLAKNIQYF
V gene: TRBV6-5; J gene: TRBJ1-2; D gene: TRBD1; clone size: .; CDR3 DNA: TGTGCCAGCAGTGCACCGGGACAGGGCAACTATGGCTACACCTTC; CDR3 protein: CASSAPGQGNYGYTF
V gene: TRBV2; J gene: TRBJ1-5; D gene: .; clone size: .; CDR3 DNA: TGTGCCAGCAATCTCAGGGAAGGGCCCCAGCATTTT; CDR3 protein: CASNLREGPQHF
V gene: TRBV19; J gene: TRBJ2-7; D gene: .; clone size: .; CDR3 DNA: TGTGCCAGTAGTCCCGCTGAGGCAGGAAGCTCCTACGAGCAGTACTTC; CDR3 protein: CASSPAEAGSSYEQYF
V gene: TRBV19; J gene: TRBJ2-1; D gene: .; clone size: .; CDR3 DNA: TGTGCCAGTAGTAAAGGGGCGGAGGGTAGGGGGTTCTTC; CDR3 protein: CASSKGAEGRGFF
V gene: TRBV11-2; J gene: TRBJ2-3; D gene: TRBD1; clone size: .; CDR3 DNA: TGTGCCAGCAGCTTAAAAGGCCCCGACAGGGCGATCTTCGATACGCAGTATTTT; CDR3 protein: CASSLKGPDRAIFDTQYF
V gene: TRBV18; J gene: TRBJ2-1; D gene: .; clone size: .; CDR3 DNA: TGTGCCAGCTCACCAATCAGCTACAATGAGCAGTTCTTC; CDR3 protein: CASSPISYNEQFF
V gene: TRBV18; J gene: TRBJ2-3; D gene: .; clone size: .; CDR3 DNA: TGTGCCAGCTCACCACCGGGGGTAAGGAGCACAGATACGCAGTATTTT; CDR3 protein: CASSPPGVRSTDTQYF
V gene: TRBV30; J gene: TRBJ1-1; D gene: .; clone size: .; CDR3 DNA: TGTGCCTGGAGTGCGGGTATGGGCACTGAAGCTTTCTTT; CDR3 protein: CAWSAGMGTEAFF
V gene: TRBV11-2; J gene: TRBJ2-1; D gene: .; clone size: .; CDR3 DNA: TGTGCCAGCAGCTTAACTAGGGACAATGAGCAGTTCTTC; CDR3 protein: CASSLTRDNEQFF
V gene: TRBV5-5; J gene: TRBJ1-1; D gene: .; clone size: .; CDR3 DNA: TGTGCCAGCAAAGAGACAGAAATGAACACTGAAGCTTTCTTT; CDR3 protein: CASKETEMNTEAFF
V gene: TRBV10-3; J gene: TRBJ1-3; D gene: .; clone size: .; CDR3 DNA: TGTGCCATCAGTGAGACTCAGTCTGTGTCTGGAAACACCATATATTTT; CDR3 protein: CAISETQSVSGNTIYF
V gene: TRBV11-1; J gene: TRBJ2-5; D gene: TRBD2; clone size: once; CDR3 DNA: TGTGCCAGCAGCTATCAAGGAAGGACTAGCGGCCACCAAGAGACCCAGTACTTC; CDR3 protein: CASSYQGRTSGHQETQYF
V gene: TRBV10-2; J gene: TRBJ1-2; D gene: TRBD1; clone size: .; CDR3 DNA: TGCGCCAGCAGCGGGGGACAGGGGGCTAACTATGGCTACACCTTC; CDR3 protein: CASSGGQGANYGYTF
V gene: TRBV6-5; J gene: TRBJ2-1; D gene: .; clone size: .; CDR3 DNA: TGTGCCAGCAGTTACGCAGGACATCGGTCCTACAATGAGCAGTTCTTC; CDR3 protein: CASSYAGHRSYNEQFF
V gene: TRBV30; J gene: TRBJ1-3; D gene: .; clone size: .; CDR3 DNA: TGTGCCTGGAGTGTCCTGCAGGGAAACACCATATATTTT; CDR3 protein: CAWSVLQGNTIYF
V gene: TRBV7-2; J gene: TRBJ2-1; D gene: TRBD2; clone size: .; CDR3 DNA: TGTGCCAGCAGCTTACGGGTACGTGCAGGCGGGAGTCCCTACAATGAGCAGTTCTTC; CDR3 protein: CASSLRVRAGGSPYNEQFF
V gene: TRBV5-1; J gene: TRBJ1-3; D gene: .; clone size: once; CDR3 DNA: TGCGCCAGCAGCCGCGACACCAACTCTGGAAACACCATATATTTT; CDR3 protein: CASSRDTNSGNTIYF